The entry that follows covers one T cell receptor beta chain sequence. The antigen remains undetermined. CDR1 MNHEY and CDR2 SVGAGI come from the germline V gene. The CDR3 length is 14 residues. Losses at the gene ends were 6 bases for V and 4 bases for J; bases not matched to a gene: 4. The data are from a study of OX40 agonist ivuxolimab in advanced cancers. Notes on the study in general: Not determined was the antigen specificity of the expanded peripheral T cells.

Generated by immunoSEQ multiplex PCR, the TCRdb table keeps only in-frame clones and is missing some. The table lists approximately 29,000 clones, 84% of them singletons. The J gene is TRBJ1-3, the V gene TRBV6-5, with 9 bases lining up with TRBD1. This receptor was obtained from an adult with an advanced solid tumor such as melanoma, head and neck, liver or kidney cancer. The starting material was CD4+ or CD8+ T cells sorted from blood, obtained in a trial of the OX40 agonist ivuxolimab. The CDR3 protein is CASRGTGPGNTIYF. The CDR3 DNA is TGTGCCAGCAGAGGGACAGGGCCCGGAAACACCATATATTTT.